This TCR beta chain was retrieved from a study of cytomegalovirus exposure and HLA in healthy donors. PCR used 60 Vbeta primers and 13 Jbeta primers. The assay was immunoSEQ multiplex PCR, and TCRdb's table has in-frame clones only and misses some. This table holds fewer than 85,000 clones. This receptor was obtained from a man aged 45-65 years in good health and CMV-seropositive. The sequenced sample consisted of PBMCs.

CDR3 region: CASSQGASDNEQFF. DNA for the CDR3: TGTGCCAGCAGCCAAGGTGCTAGCGACAATGAGCAGTTCTTC. This rearrangement joins TRBV4-2 to TRBJ2-1, with a weak D call TRBD2 (6 bases). The germline CDR1 and CDR2 sequences are LGHNA and YNFKEQ. CDR3 size: 14 residues. Trimming pared 1 base from V and 5 bases from J, leaving 9 bases between.